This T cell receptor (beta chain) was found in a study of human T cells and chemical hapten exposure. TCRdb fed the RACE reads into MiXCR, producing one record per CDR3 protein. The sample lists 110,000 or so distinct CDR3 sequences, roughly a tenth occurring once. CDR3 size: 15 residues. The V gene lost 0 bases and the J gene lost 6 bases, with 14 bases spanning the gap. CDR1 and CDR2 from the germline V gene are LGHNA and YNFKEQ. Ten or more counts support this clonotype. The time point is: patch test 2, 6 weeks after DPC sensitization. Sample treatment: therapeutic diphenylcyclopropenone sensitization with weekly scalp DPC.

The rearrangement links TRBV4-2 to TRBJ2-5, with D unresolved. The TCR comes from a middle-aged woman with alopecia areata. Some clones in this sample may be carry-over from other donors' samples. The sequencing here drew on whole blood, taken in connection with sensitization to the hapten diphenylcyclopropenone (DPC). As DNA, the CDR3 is TGTGCCAGCAGCCAAGAGTGGTCCTCCGGGCAGACCCAGTACTTC. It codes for CASSQEWSSGQTQYF.